Listed below are T cell receptor beta chains from one sample, sequenced in a study of OX40 agonist ivuxolimab in advanced cancers. Measured with immunoSEQ multiplex PCR; TCRdb has only the in-frame clones, and not every one. The sample yields roughly 49,000 clones, over 75% seen once. Sequencing used CD4+ or CD8+ T cells sorted from blood, obtained in a trial of the OX40 agonist ivuxolimab. Receptors were obtained from an adult with an advanced solid tumor such as melanoma, head and neck, liver or kidney cancer. CDR3s include the opening cysteine and the closing phenylalanine or tryptophan. Fields, in order: J gene, V gene, D gene, clone size, CDR3 protein, CDR3 DNA. A D gene is named only where the DNA matches it firmly. Not all rows give a size; the values are once, few, many and, for expanded clones, a class.

TRBJ1-1	TRBV2	NA	NA	CASSFRVGTEAFF	TGTGCCAGCAGTTTCAGGGTTGGCACTGAAGCTTTCTTT
TRBJ1-2	TRBV2	NA	NA	CASSEEDTANYGYTF	TGTGCCAGCAGTGAAGAAGACACCGCTAACTATGGCTACACCTTC
TRBJ2-4	TRBV28	NA	NA	CASSLQGLTKNIQYF	TGTGCCAGCAGTTTACAGGGTTTGACCAAAAACATTCAGTACTTC
TRBJ1-2	TRBV7-3	NA	NA	CASSPQVNYGYTF	TGTGCCAGCAGCCCTCAGGTTAACTATGGCTACACCTTC
TRBJ1-6	TRBV9	NA	NA	CASSVVPNLSPGSPLHF	TGTGCCAGCAGCGTAGTGCCCAATTTGTCCCCCGGTTCACCCCTCCACTTT
TRBJ1-5	TRBV9	TRBD1	NA	CASSVGTGENQPQHF	TGTGCCAGCAGCGTAGGGACAGGAGAGAATCAGCCCCAGCATTTT
TRBJ1-5	TRBV27	NA	few	CASGEMAQPQHF	TGTGCCAGCGGGGAAATGGCCCAGCCCCAGCATTTT
TRBJ2-5	TRBV2	NA	NA	CASRKTEYQETQYF	TGTGCCAGCAGGAAGACAGAGTACCAAGAGACCCAGTACTTC
TRBJ1-5	TRBV2	NA	NA	CASSGGPGQPQHF	TGTGCCAGCAGTGGAGGCCCTGGTCAGCCCCAGCATTTT
TRBJ2-7	TRBV5-8	NA	NA	CASSLDGPGYEQYF	TGTGCCAGCAGCCTAGATGGGCCGGGGTACGAGCAGTACTTC
TRBJ1-2	TRBV28	TRBD1	NA	CASRETGGANYGYTF	TGTGCCAGCAGAGAGACAGGGGGTGCTAACTATGGCTACACCTTC
TRBJ2-7	TRBV5-4	TRBD2	NA	CASSPPGGEQYF	TGTGCCAGCAGCCCCCCGGGAGGGGAGCAGTACTTC
TRBJ2-3	TRBV2	NA	NA	CASSLLAGTQYF	TGTGCCAGCAGCCTTCTGGCGGGAACGCAGTATTTT
TRBJ2-7	TRBV2	TRBD2	NA	CASSEVTSGSGEQYF	TGTGCCAGCAGTGAAGTGACTAGCGGTTCGGGGGAGCAGTACTTC